Below are 9 T cell receptor beta chains sequenced from a single sample in a study of T-cell reconstitution after alpha-beta-depleted transplantation in children. TCRbeta library preparation incorporated unique molecular identifiers. From the PCR reads, TCRdb called clonotypes with MiXCR, one entry per CDR3 protein. The sample includes about a million distinct CDR3 sequences, about 29% of them seen just once. The sample in question was PBMCs, mostly from graft donor cells, obtained 360 days after TCRalphabeta/CD19-depleted stem cell transplant. These TCRs come from a boy in the first two years of life who had a stem cell transplant for SCID, so the T cells may come from the graft donor.

This chain joins TRBV12-3 or TRBV12-4 and TRBJ2-1, with 13 bases identical to TRBD2. The J segment lost 7 bases and the V segment lost 6 bases, leaving 6 bases of the junction unmatched. This CDR3 region has 15 residues. The CDR3 here is CASRRGTSGDNEQFF. The CDR3 DNA is TGTGCCAGCAGGCGCGGGACTAGCGGGGATAATGAGCAGTTCTTC.

The genes are TRBV20-1 and TRBJ2-4; 12 bases are shared with TRBD2. The CDR3 runs 18 residues. Germline V CDR1 and CDR2: DFQATT, SNEGSKA (reference sequence). Trimming removed 4 bases from V and 0 bases from J; junction bases left unmatched: 10. CDR3 amino acids: CSAKRASGGALAKNIQYF. DNA for the CDR3: TGCAGTGCTAAGAGGGCTAGCGGGGGGGCATTAGCCAAAAACATTCAGTACTTC.

V is TRBV5-1 and J is TRBJ2-2; a possible D gene is TRBD1 (5 bases). The V end was cut by 7 bases, the J end by 0 bases, with 19 bases between. The CDR3 has 17 amino acids. Looked up from germline, CDR1 is SGHRS and CDR2 is YFSETQ. CDR3 residues: CASGMGLPFANTGELFF. The CDR3 DNA is TGCGCCAGCGGTATGGGGCTCCCGTTCGCGAACACCGGGGAGCTGTTTTTT.

V and J are TRBV12-3 or TRBV12-4 and TRBJ1-2, with D perhaps matching TRBD1 (6 bases). The CDR3 length is 11 residues. V lost 5 bases and J lost 6, with 7 bases in between. CDR3 DNA: TGTGCCAGCAGTACAGGGAATGGCTACACCTTC. Encoded protein: CASSTGNGYTF.

The V and J genes are TRBV2 and TRBJ1-1; 9 positions match TRBD1. There are 14 residues in the CDR3. Germline V gene data show CDR1 as SNHLY and CDR2 as FYNNEI. Trimming removed 6 bases from V and 4 bases from J; junction bases left unmatched: 6. The CDR3, as DNA: TGTGCCAGCAGAATACAGGGGGCAACCACTGAAGCTTTCTTT. Residues: CASRIQGATTEAFF. Drawing the rest from reference TRBV2 and TRBJ1-1, the complete variable domain is EPEVTQTPSHQVTQMGQEVILRCVPISNHLYFYWYRQILGQKVEFLVSFYNNEISEKSEIFDDQFSVERPDGSNFTLKIRSTKLEDSAMYFCASRIQGATTEAFFGQGTRLTVV.

This clonotype was counted between two and nine times. The chain recombines TRBV7-8 with TRBJ2-1; D unclear. V was clipped by 7 bases and J by 10 bases, with 20 bases between them. The length of the CDR3 is 14 residues. Germline CDR1 SGHVS, CDR2 FQNEAQ. The CDR3 nucleotides are TGTGCCAGCACCCTCAAAGGCCCTGGGGTCGAGCAGTTCTTC. Its translation is CASTLKGPGVEQFF.

This clonotype was seen only a few times. The chain joins TRBV7-9 to TRBJ2-1, with 7 bases fitting TRBD2. There are 15 residues in the CDR3. The germline V gene encodes CDR1 SEHNR and CDR2 FQNEAQ (reference sequence). V shed 2 bases, J shed 7 bases, and the junction held 8 bases outside the gene matches. The CDR3 nucleotides read TGTGCCAGCAGCTTAATTCTAGCGGTTCTAAATGAGCAGTTCTTC. Translating gives CASSLILAVLNEQFF.

This sequence joins TRBV4-1 and TRBJ2-3, with D maybe TRBD2 (6 bases). Trimming removed 0 bases from V and 3 bases from J, with 13 bases in between. Germline lookup yields CDR1 MGHRA and CDR2 YSYEKL. The CDR3 loop spans 16 amino acids. The CDR3: CASSQEGAGRTDTQYF. The DNA of the CDR3 is TGCGCCAGCAGCCAAGAAGGGGCGGGGCGGACAGATACGCAGTATTTT.

The J gene is TRBJ2-2, the V gene TRBV12-3 or TRBV12-4; 8 nucleotides match TRBD1. Unmatched junction bases numbered 7, after V lost 3 bases and J lost 4 bases. CDR3 length equals 16 residues. The chain's CDR3 is CASSLQGAIGTGELFF. The CDR3 nucleotides are TGTGCCAGCAGTTTGCAGGGGGCCATCGGCACCGGGGAGCTGTTTTTT.